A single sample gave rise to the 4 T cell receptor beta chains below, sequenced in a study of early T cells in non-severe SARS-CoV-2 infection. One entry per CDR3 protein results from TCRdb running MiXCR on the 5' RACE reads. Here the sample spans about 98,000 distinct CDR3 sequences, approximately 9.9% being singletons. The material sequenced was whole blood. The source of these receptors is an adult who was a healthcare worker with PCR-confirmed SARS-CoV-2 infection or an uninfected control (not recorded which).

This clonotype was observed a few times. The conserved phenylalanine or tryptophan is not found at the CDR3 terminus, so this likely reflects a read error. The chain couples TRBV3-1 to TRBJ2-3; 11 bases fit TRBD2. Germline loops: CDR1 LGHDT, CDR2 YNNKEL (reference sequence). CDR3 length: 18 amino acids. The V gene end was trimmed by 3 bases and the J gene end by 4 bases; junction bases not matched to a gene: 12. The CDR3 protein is CASSQYRNSGRAADTQYL. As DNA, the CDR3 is TGTGCCAGCAGCCAGTACCGAAATAGCGGGAGGGCCGCAGATACGCAGTATCTT.

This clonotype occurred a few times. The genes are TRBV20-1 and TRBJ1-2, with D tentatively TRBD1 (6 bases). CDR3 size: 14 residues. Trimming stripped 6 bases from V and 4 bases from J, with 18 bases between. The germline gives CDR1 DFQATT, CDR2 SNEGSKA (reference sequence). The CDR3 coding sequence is TGCAGTGCGAGGGGGAGGCAACCGGCCTATGGCTACACCTTC. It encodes CSARGRQPAYGYTF.

The CDR3 DNA reads TGTGCCAGCTCACCGGGCGGGGATAGCAATCAGCCCCAGCATTTT. Amino acids: CASSPGGDSNQPQHF. V and J are TRBV18 and TRBJ1-5; D ambiguous. Trimming left V 3 bases short and J 0 bases short, with 9 bases between. The CDR3 runs to 15 residues. The V gene's germline CDR1 is KGHSH and CDR2 LQKENI.

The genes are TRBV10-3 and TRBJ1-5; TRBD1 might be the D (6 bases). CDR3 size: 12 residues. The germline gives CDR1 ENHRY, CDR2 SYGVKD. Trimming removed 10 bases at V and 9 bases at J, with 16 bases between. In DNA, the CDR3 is TGTGCCACGGCGAGGGGGGCTCCGCCCCAGCATTTT. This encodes CATARGAPPQHF.